The following is a T cell receptor (beta chain) sequence with its context. Antigen: not known. The source of the sample is a study of regulatory T cells in long-lasting Graves disease. The study's findings and limits: Among the persistent patients, 2,741 public clonotypes were shared, more than the approximately 970 shared among new patients. Persistent Graves' patients showed less TCR diversity than newly diagnosed patients showed. Because few samples were included, accuracy may have been lower.

Trimming took 2 bases from V and 1 from J, leaving 19 bases between them. Germline V CDR1 and CDR2: MNHEY, SVGEGT. The CDR3 is 18 residues long. According to the study, TCR beta libraries were built with iRepertoire HTBI primers and CDR3-region Arm-PCR. TCRdb processed the multiplex PCR reads anew with MiXCR; each CDR3 protein has one entry. The sample lists about 560,000 distinct CDR3 sequences, more than 15% occurring once. Time point here: newly diagnosed GD, antithyroid drugs for less than 3 months. PBMC-derived RNA was used for the TCR library. These same records also appear under a second study, on T cells in Graves' hyperthyroidism and ophthalmopathy. From that second work: Blood also contained most expanded thyroid clonotypes above 0.001.

This clonotype was sampled from a man between 18 and 35 years old with Graves disease. The sequenced sample was peripheral blood mononuclear cells (PBMCs), obtained at new diagnosis, from a patient treated with antithyroid drugs. The chain links TRBV6-2 or TRBV6-3 to TRBJ2-3, with D tentatively TRBD2 (6 bases). The CDR3 sequence: CASSYLARAAGRTDTQYF. The CDR3 DNA follows: TGTGCCAGCAGTTACCTTGCACGAGCAGCGGGTCGCACAGATACGCAGTATTTT.